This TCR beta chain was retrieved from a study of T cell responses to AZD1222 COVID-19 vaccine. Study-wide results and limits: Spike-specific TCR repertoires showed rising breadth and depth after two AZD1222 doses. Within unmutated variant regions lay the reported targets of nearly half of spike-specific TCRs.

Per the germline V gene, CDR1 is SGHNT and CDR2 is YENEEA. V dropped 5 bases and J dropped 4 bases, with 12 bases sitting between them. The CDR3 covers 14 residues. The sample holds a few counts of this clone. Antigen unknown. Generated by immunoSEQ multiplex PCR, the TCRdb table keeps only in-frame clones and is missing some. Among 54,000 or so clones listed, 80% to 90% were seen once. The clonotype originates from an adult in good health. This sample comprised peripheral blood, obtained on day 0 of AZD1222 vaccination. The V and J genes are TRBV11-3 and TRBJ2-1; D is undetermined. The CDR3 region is CASSVPDGYNEQFF. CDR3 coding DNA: TGTGCCAGCAGCGTACCGGACGGATACAATGAGCAGTTCTTC.